The rows below give T cell receptor beta chains drawn from one sample of a study of CD8+ T cells in alopecia areata. TCRdb's table, derived via immunoSEQ multiplex PCR, lists solely in-frame clones and lacks some. Of 130,000 to 150,000 clones in the sample, approximately 50% were seen once. The sample consisted of CD4+ T cells sorted from blood, taken at week 0. Every receptor here comes from a human donor with alopecia areata. Both conserved end residues are part of each CDR3. The D gene is left open where the match is weak. Clone size is not always given. Where it is, it says once, few, many or a class for expanded clones.

d_call clone_size j_call v_call cdr3_nt cdr3_aa
- - TRBJ2-1 TRBV25-1 TGTGCCAGCAGTAGTACTACGGCCGAGAAACACAATGAGCAGTTCTTC CASSSTTAEKHNEQFF
- - TRBJ2-6 TRBV2 TGTGCCAGCGGGGAGGGTGCAGGGGCTGGGGCCAACGTCCTGACTTTC CASGEGAGAGANVLTF
TRBD1 - TRBJ1-1 TRBV30 TGTGCCTGGGGGGACAGATATGAAGCTTTCTTT CAWGDRYEAFF
TRBD1 - TRBJ2-7 TRBV29-1 TGCAGCGTAAGGACAGGGGGCATAACCTACGAGCAGTACTTC CSVRTGGITYEQYF
- - TRBJ2-7 TRBV27 TGTGCCAGCAGTTTTATTTCGGGTGGGAGCTTCTACGAGCAGTACTTC CASSFISGGSFYEQYF
TRBD2 - TRBJ2-5 TRBV11-2 TGTGCCAGCAGCAGGACTAGCGGAAAAGGAGAGACCCAGTACTTC CASSRTSGKGETQYF
- - TRBJ2-5 TRBV4-1 TGCGCCAGCAGCTACGGCCAACCCTCGGAGACCCAGTACTTC CASSYGQPSETQYF
- - TRBJ2-1 TRBV7-2 TGTGCCAGCAGCCCTTACCAAGGGAATGAGCAGTTCTTC CASSPYQGNEQFF
- - TRBJ1-1 TRBV9 TGTGCCAGCAGCTGGGGAGTGAACACTGAAGCTTTCTTT CASSWGVNTEAFF
- - TRBJ2-2 TRBV6-4 TGTGCCAGCACCGAGGACGGGGCCGGGGAGCTGTTTTTT CASTEDGAGELFF
- few TRBJ2-2 TRBV19 TGTGCCAGTAGTATCCAGCGGAGAGGTACCGGGGAGCTGTTTTTT CASSIQRRGTGELFF
- once TRBJ2-1 TRBV1 TGCACCAGCAGCCACCGATCATTACTAGCGGGGCAGTTCTTC CTSSHRSLLAGQFF
- - TRBJ2-7 TRBV4-1 TGCGCCAGCAGCCAAGATCTTGCCTCCTACGAGCAGTACTTC CASSQDLASYEQYF
- - TRBJ2-7 TRBV30 TGTGCCTGGACCGCTGAACATTTGACCTACGAGCAGTACTTC CAWTAEHLTYEQYF
- - TRBJ1-1 TRBV29-1 TGCAGCGTCGCACTGGACCACACTGAAGCTTTCTTT CSVALDHTEAFF
- - TRBJ1-2 TRBV2 TGTGCCAGCAGTCGGAGAGAAATTGATGGCTACACCTTC CASSRREIDGYTF
TRBD1 - TRBJ1-3 TRBV30 TGTGCCTGGAGTGTACTAGGGGGCTCAGCCATATATTTT CAWSVLGGSAIYF
TRBD2 - TRBJ2-7 TRBV10-3 TGTGCCATCAGAGAATCCGGGACTAGCGGGAGAAAGCAGTACTTC CAIRESGTSGRKQYF
- - TRBJ1-2 TRBV9 TGTGCCAGCAGGATGGACGGGGTTTCGGGCTACACCTTC CASRMDGVSGYTF
TRBD1 - TRBJ2-4 TRBV25-1 TGTGCCAGTTCCCGGAGACAGGGGGCCAAAAACATTCAGTACTTC CASSRRQGAKNIQYF
TRBD2 once TRBJ2-1 TRBV5-1 TGCGCCAGCAGCCCGAGACTAGCGGGAAACAATGAGCAGTTCTTC CASSPRLAGNNEQFF
- few TRBJ2-5 TRBV11-2 TGTGCCAGCAGCTTGGGAGAGACCCAGTACTTC CASSLGETQYF
- - TRBJ2-7 TRBV20-1 TGCAGTGCTAGCGGGGATTACGAGCAGTACTTC CSASGDYEQYF
- - TRBJ1-1 TRBV4-1 TGCGCCAGCAGCACCGGACAGACAACTGAAGCTTTCTTT CASSTGQTTEAFF
- few TRBJ1-5 TRBV10-3 TGTGCCATCAGTGAGTCGGGGGGCAATCAGCCCCAGCATTTT CAISESGGNQPQHF
TRBD1 - TRBJ2-5 TRBV4-2 TGTGCCAGCAGCCAAGACAGGGGGCGAAAGACCCAGTACTTC CASSQDRGRKTQYF